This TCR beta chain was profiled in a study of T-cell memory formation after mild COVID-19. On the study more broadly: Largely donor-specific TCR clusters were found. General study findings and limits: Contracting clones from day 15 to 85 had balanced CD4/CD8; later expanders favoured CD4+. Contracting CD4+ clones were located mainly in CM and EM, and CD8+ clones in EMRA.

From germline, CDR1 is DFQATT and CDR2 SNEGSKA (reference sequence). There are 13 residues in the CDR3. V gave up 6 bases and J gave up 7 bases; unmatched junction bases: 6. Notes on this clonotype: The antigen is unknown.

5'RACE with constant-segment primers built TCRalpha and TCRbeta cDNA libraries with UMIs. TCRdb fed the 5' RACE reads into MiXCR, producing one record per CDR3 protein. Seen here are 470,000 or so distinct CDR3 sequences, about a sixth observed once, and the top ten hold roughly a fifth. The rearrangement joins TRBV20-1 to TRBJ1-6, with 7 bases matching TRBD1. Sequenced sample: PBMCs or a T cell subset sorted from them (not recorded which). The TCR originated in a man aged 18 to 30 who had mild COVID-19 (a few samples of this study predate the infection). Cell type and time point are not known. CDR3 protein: CSALGQLNSPLHF. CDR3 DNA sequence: TGCAGTGCACTGGGACAGCTAAATTCACCCCTCCACTTT.